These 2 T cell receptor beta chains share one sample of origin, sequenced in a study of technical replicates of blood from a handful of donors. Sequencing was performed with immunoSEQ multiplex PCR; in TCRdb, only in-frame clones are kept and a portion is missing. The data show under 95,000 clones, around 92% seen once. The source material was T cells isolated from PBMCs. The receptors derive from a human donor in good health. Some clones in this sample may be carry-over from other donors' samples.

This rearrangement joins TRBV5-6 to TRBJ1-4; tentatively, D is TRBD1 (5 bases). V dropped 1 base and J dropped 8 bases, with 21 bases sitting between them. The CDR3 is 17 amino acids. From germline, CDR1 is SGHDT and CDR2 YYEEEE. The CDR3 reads CASSLYGTGGVEEKLFF. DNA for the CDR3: TGTGCCAGCAGCTTGTACGGCACGGGAGGGGTTGAGGAAAAACTGTTTTTT.

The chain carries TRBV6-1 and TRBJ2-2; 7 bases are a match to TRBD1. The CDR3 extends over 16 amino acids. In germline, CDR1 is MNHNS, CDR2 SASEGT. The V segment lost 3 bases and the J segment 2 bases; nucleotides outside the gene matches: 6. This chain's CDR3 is CASSDPRTGNTGELFF. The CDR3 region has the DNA TGTGCCAGCAGTGATCCAAGGACAGGCAACACCGGGGAGCTGTTTTTT.